This T cell receptor (beta chain) was sequenced in a study of cytomegalovirus exposure and HLA in healthy donors. Study-level findings and limits: The classifier reportedly diagnosed cytomegalovirus status with high sensitivity and specificity. Three CMV-associated chains proved CMV antigen-specific in vitro. The study labeled roughly 160 TCR beta chains cytomegalovirus-associated.

Produced via immunoSEQ multiplex PCR; TCRdb's table is partial and in-frame only. The sample gives 120,000 or so clones, roughly 90% of which show up once; roughly 2% is in the top ten. These donors were members of the 120-subject validation cohort, a group separate from the roughly 670-subject first cohort. A note on this clone: Its antigen remains unidentified.

The sample taken for sequencing was PBMCs. The TCR sequence derives from a woman between 18 and 29 years old in good health and CMV-seronegative.

For the CDR3, the DNA is TGTGCCATCAGTGGGACAGTGAATCAGCCCCAGCATTTT. It yields the protein CAISGTVNQPQHF. The chain links TRBV10-3 to TRBJ1-5; a weak D match, TRBD1 (6 bases). CDR3 length equals 13 residues. V was pared by 4 bases and J by 4 bases, with 8 bases between. Germline V gene data show CDR1 as ENHRY and CDR2 as SYGVKD.